A single sample is the source of the 6 T cell receptor beta chains below, sequenced in a study of T cells after yellow fever vaccination. One entry per CDR3 protein results from TCRdb running MiXCR on the 5' RACE reads. This table has hundreds of thousands of distinct CDR3 sequences, around 4.9% appearing once. Sequenced material: CD4+ T cells sorted from PBMCs, taken on the day of the yellow fever booster vaccination. Receptors were obtained from a man between 18 and 29 years old who received the YFV17D yellow fever vaccine.

This chain connects TRBV28 to TRBJ2-7; 10 bases match TRBD1. Trimming removed 8 bases from V and 3 bases from J; junction bases left unmatched: 4. The CDR3 loop spans 13 amino acids. Germline loops: CDR1 MDHEN, CDR2 SYDVKM. The CDR3 protein is CASRRTGGYEQYV. The CDR3 bases are TGTGCCAGCCGGCGGACAGGGGGCTACGAGCAGTACGTC.

This clonotype showed up many times. The J gene is TRBJ2-1, the V gene TRBV12-3 or TRBV12-4; D is perhaps TRBD1 (5 bases). The CDR3 is 13 residues long. Trimming removed 5 bases from V and 5 bases from J, with 10 bases in between. The CDR3 here is CASSPRQNNEQFF. As DNA, the CDR3 is TGTGCCAGCAGTCCCCGACAGAACAATGAGCAGTTCTTC.

The chain uses TRBV6-2 or TRBV6-3 and TRBJ2-5, with D perhaps TRBD1 or TRBD2 (5 bases each). V shed 2 bases and J shed 4 bases, with 14 bases lying between them. Per germline, CDR1 MNHEY and CDR2 SVGEGT. This CDR3 is built from 15 residues. CDR3 nucleotides: TGTGCCAGCAGTTACAGGCGGGCGCAGGGAGAGACCCAGTACTTC. This translates into CASSYRRAQGETQYF.

There are many counts of this clonotype. V and J are TRBV5-1 and TRBJ2-5, with 11 bases fitting TRBD2. Germline lookup yields CDR1 SGHRS and CDR2 YFSETQ. J was trimmed by 2 bases and V by 10 bases; bases with no gene match: 22. This CDR3 is 19 amino acids long. The CDR3, as DNA: TGCGCCTGCCAACGGGGGATAGCTAGCGGGGGGCTCGGACAAGAGACCCAGTACTTC. This codes for CACQRGIASGGLGQETQYF.

This clonotype was seen only a few times. This chain uses TRBV19 with TRBJ2-3; D may be TRBD1 or TRBD2 (5 bases each). V lost 10 bases and J lost 4, with 12 bases in between. Germline V lookup: CDR1 LNHDA, CDR2 SQIVND (reference sequence). The CDR3 length is 12 residues. The CDR3 here is CATSGRSDTQYF. For the CDR3, the DNA is TGTGCCACCTCGGGGCGGTCAGATACGCAGTATTTT.

This clonotype was recorded at least ten times. This chain uses TRBV10-3 with TRBJ2-4; possible D gene TRBD2, 6 bases. This CDR3 has 11 amino acids. Trimming shortened V by 4 bases and J by 8 bases, and 6 bases separated the two germline ends. The germline gives CDR1 ENHRY, CDR2 SYGVKD. Written as DNA, the CDR3 is TGTGCCATCAGTGGGGGGGACATTCAGTACTTC. Translation gives CAISGGDIQYF.